This T cell receptor beta chain was recorded in a study of T cell responses to AZD1222 COVID-19 vaccine. Assay used: immunoSEQ multiplex PCR; TCRdb lists only in-frame clones, some missing. The sample lists 200,000 to 250,000 clones, about 95% seen once, with around 1.7% in the top ten. With respect to this clone: The antigen remains unidentified.

Findings and limits, study-wide: Targets within unmutated variant regions were reportedly found for nearly half of spike-specific TCRs.

This TCR was sampled from an adult who received the MenACWY meningococcal vaccine as a control. The sample in question was peripheral blood, obtained 28 days after the second dose of the MenACWY control vaccine.

The CDR3, as DNA: TGTGCCAGCAGTTTATCTGGTGGGACAGATACGCAGTATTTT. Amino acid sequence: CASSLSGGTDTQYF. V is TRBV27 and J is TRBJ2-3; D remains unclear. The CDR3 length is 14 residues. The V and J ends lost 0 bases and 3 bases respectively, with 7 bases between them. Germline assignment: CDR1 MNHEY and CDR2 SMNVEV (reference sequence).